The rows below give T cell receptor beta chains drawn from one sample of a study of blood T cell repertoires in COVID-19. Sequencing used immunoSEQ multiplex PCR; TCRdb keeps in-frame clones, though not all of them. The table includes about 120,000 clones, 90% detected once. Sequencing was performed on peripheral blood. These receptors were collected from a woman aged 55-75 years with COVID-19, enrolled during active disease. CDR3s include the opening cysteine and the closing phenylalanine or tryptophan. Each record gives: V gene, J gene, D gene, clone size, CDR3 protein, CDR3 DNA. The D gene is left open where the match is weak. Size is omitted from some rows. Given values are once, few, many or a class for expanded clones.

TRBV5-1,TRBJ2-7,TRBD2,NA,CASSPRGGATYEQYF,TGCGCCAGCAGCCCTAGGGGAGGGGCGACCTACGAGCAGTACTTC
TRBV6-2/TRBV6-3,TRBJ1-1,NA,NA,CASSYEGPEAFF,TGTGCCAGCAGTTACGAGGGCCCTGAAGCTTTCTTT
TRBV6-2/TRBV6-3,TRBJ1-3,NA,NA,CASSFQGNTIYF,TGTGCCAGCAGTTTTCAGGGGAACACCATATATTTT
TRBV6-5,TRBJ2-7,NA,NA,CASNRRAGGSSEQYF,TGTGCCAGCAATCGGAGGGCAGGGGGATCGTCAGAGCAGTACTTC
TRBV12-3/TRBV12-4,TRBJ2-2,NA,NA,CASSFYGELFF,TGTGCCAGCAGTTTTTACGGGGAGCTGTTTTTT
TRBV7-9,TRBJ1-4,NA,NA,CASSLTVGKLFF,TGTGCCAGCAGCTTGACAGTCGGGAAACTGTTTTTT
TRBV5-1,TRBJ2-1,TRBD2,NA,CASSLAGTSGGAGSNEQFF,TGCGCCAGCAGCTTGGCCGGGACTAGCGGGGGAGCGGGGTCCAATGAGCAGTTCTTC
TRBV19,TRBJ1-1,NA,NA,CATKVSGNTEAFF,TGTGCCACAAAGGTCTCGGGGAACACTGAAGCTTTCTTT
TRBV10-3,TRBJ2-1,NA,NA,CAIGTGKLYNEQFF,TGTGCCATTGGAACAGGGAAACTCTACAATGAGCAGTTCTTC
TRBV19,TRBJ1-5,TRBD1,once,CAGGTGGQPQHF,TGTGCCGGAGGGACAGGGGGCCAGCCCCAGCATTTT
TRBV3-1/TRBV3-2,TRBJ2-2,NA,NA,CASSQVRGRGGELFF,TGTGCCAGCAGCCAAGTGCGGGGACGAGGGGGGGAGCTGTTTTTT
TRBV6-4,TRBJ1-1,NA,NA,CASSRNTGETEAFF,TGTGCCAGCAGTAGAAATACCGGGGAAACTGAAGCTTTCTTT
TRBV11-1,TRBJ1-5,TRBD1,NA,CASSTGQGDQPQHF,TGTGCCAGCAGCACAGGACAGGGCGATCAGCCCCAGCATTTT
TRBV20-1,TRBJ1-2,NA,NA,CSASVGGSDPNYGYTF,TGCAGTGCTAGTGTGGGCGGGTCAGATCCTAACTATGGCTACACCTTC
TRBV7-3,TRBJ2-2,NA,once,CASSLSYGELFF,TGTGCCAGCAGCTTATCGTACGGGGAGCTGTTTTTT
TRBV19,TRBJ1-4,TRBD1,once,CASSPGTGNFEPNEKLFF,TGTGCCAGTAGTCCCGGGACAGGGAATTTCGAGCCTAATGAAAAACTGTTTTTT
TRBV10-3,TRBJ2-5,TRBD2,NA,CAISEDVVAGGLQETQYF,TGTGCCATCAGTGAGGACGTTGTAGCGGGGGGGCTTCAAGAGACCCAGTACTTC